This entry features one TCR beta chain sequence. Its antigen is not identified. Germline CDR1 and CDR2: ENHRY and SYGVKD. This CDR3 has 15 residues. Trimming cost V 4 bases and J 6 bases; bases outside gene matches: 7. The data were taken from a study of cytomegalovirus exposure and HLA in healthy donors. The study, taken as a whole, reports: The classifier was said to identify cytomegalovirus status with high specificity and sensitivity.

Both 60 Vbeta primers and 13 Jbeta primers went into the PCR. Data came from immunoSEQ multiplex PCR; TCRdb stores just in-frame clones and leaves some out. The data contain approximately 190,000 clones, more than 80% of them singletons. There were likely unrecorded immune exposures, though donors were nominally healthy when sampled. This receptor was identified in a woman aged 45 to 65 in good health and CMV-seropositive. Sequencing input: PBMCs. The chain joins TRBV10-3 to TRBJ1-2; 11 nucleotides agree with TRBD1. CDR3 sequence reads: CAISGGQGGLNGYTF. In DNA form, the CDR3 reads TGTGCCATCAGTGGGGGACAGGGGGGCTTAAATGGCTACACCTTC.